This is a list of T cell receptor beta chains from one sample in a study of T cell responses to AZD1222 COVID-19 vaccine. Some clones are missing from TCRdb's copy, which holds only in-frame ones; the method was immunoSEQ multiplex PCR. The sample lists about 190,000 clones, roughly 93% occurring once. The input for sequencing was peripheral blood, taken on day 0 of AZD1222 vaccination. All receptors derive from an adult in good health. Each CDR3 is given without its conserved first and last residue. The order of the fields is J gene, CDR3 length, V gene, CDR3 protein.

TRBJ1-4 12 TRBV2 ASSGGITNEKLF
TRBJ2-2 12 TRBV11-2 ASSGAWGTGELF
TRBJ1-1 13 TRBV7-9 ASSPPFREGTEAF
TRBJ2-7 10 TRBV2 ASGSGSYEQY
TRBJ2-7 12 TRBV27 ASSFTTGLGEQY
TRBJ2-5 15 TRBV7-8 ASSLVGRTSSKETQY
TRBJ2-5 15 TRBV7-9 ASSLGTTVGYQETQY
TRBJ1-2 12 TRBV27 ASRFRDTSGGYT
TRBJ1-1 12 TRBV18 ASSRDREIGEAF
TRBJ2-4 17 TRBV4-3 ASSQARTGGGRAENIQY
TRBJ2-2 14 TRBV5-6 ASSLDQDSNTGELF
TRBJ1-5 12 TRBV27 ASSFTGGEQPQH
TRBJ1-1 12 TRBV4-3 ASSEGQGATEAF
TRBJ1-6 13 TRBV6-5 ASSYSGTGESPLH
TRBJ1-4 13 TRBV19 ASSIVRGRGEKLF
TRBJ1-1 14 TRBV11-1 ASSFAGQASRTEAF
TRBJ1-3 13 TRBV5-8 ASSFPGTAGNTIY
TRBJ2-1 14 TRBV3-1/TRBV3-2 ASSHRTVSSYNEQF
TRBJ1-5 14 TRBV7-9 ASSLDPGPANQPQH
TRBJ2-5 13 TRBV24-1 ATSEPTGGLETQY
TRBJ1-3 9 TRBV10-3 AITSGNTIY
TRBJ2-1 14 TRBV4-2 ASSQLPDGNYNEQF
TRBJ1-6 10 TRBV6-5 ASSYSGSPLH